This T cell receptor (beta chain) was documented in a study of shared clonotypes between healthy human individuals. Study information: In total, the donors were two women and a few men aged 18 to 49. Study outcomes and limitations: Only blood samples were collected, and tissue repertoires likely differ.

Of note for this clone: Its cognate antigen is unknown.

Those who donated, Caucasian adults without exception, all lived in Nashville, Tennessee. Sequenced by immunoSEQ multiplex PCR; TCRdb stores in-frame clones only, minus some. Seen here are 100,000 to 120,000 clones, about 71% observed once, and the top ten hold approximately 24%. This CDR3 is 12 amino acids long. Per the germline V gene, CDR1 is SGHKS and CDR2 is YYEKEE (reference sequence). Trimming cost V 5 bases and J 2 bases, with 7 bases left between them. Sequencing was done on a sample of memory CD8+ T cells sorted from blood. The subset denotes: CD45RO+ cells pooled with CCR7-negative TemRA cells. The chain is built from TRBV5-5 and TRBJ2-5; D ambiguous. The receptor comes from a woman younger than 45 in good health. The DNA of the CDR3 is TGTGCCAGCAGGGCAGCACAAGAGACCCAGTACTTC. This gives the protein CASRAAQETQYF.